The sequence of this T cell receptor beta chain was determined in a study of OX40 agonist ivuxolimab in advanced cancers. Turning to the study itself: Patients were dosed with the agonistic anti-OX40 (CD134) antibody ivuxolimab. Study results and caveats: Low levels of normalized T-cell clonal expansion also appeared in some nonresponders. Partial responders at 0.1-3.0 mg/kg showed near-lowest clonal expansion.

The CDR3 is 13 residues long. The V gene lost 8 bases and the J gene lost 3 bases, with 14 bases spanning the gap. The germline V gene has CDR1 MNHNS and CDR2 SASEGT. As for this clone: What it recognizes is unknown.

Method: immunoSEQ multiplex PCR; TCRdb's copy keeps in-frame clones and lacks some. The sample has approximately 61,000 clones, roughly 85% seen once; the top ten hold less than 0.45%. The J gene is TRBJ2-7, the V gene TRBV6-1, with a possible D match to TRBD2 (5 bases). This sequence originates from an adult with an advanced solid tumor such as melanoma, head and neck, liver or kidney cancer. Sample: CD4+ or CD8+ T cells sorted from blood, taken in a trial of the OX40 agonist ivuxolimab. The CDR3 nucleotides are TGTGCCAGCCGTCCCCCCGAGGGCTACGAGCAGTACTTC. Encoded protein: CASRPPEGYEQYF.